This entry concerns a single TCR beta chain. This clonotype was recorded many times. What antigen it recognizes has not been identified. No base qualities exist here, and no much larger clone lies one base off it. The data were taken from a study of T cells in Graves' hyperthyroidism and ophthalmopathy (dated by TCRdb to about 2019). About the study as a whole: Peripheral blood was sampled at the time of initial diagnosis, prior to any treatment. To identify distinguishing TCR V-J signatures, a discovery cohort of about a hundred patients was used, comprising 40 to 45 with Graves' ophthalmopathy and approximately 58 with stable Graves' hyperthyroidism. For training and testing, the 100 or so patients in the discovery cohort were randomly divided in a 7:3 ratio. According to the paper, TCR Vbeta CDR3 sequencing was carried out on over 130 peripheral blood samples, which came from about 45 ophthalmopathy, approximately 72 hyperthyroidism and approximately 17 progressor patients. The study also compared thyroid tissue and blood T-cell repertoires from over 5 Graves' hyperthyroidism patients. Once sampling was done, hyperthyroidism patients were given methimazole at a starting dose of 30 mg daily, whereas ophthalmopathy patients were given high-dose intravenous methylprednisolone. An independent validation cohort of around 19 hyperthyroidism patients and 15 or so patients who later progressed to ophthalmopathy tested prospective prediction of ophthalmopathy. The investigation overall reported the following: Ophthalmopathy was separated from stable hyperthyroidism by a 13 V-J signature model, with roughly 88% sensitivity and approximately 84% specificity obtained in cross-validation and 80%/75% obtained in testing. In validation, the model predicted progression to ophthalmopathy with 65% to 71% sensitivity and roughly 72% specificity, a median of approximately 6.5 months before onset. Sample size was not statistically predetermined, and blinding of investigators to group allocation was not performed. Most expanded thyroid clonotypes (frequency above 0.001) were also detected in blood, a finding suggesting that blood repertoires may reflect thyroid immune responses.

TCR beta CDR3 regions were amplified from RNA transcripts. A first-round RT-PCR of the TCR CDR3 used the HTBI primer set with the Qiagen OneStep RT-PCR kit. Libraries were constructed in a second round of multiplex PCR, after which size selection and purification were performed. Libraries were sequenced paired-end with 100 bp reads on an Illumina HiSeq2000. The study's processing was this. SOAPnuke was used to process the raw data, removing reads that contained adapters or uncalled bases, had a mean Phred below 15, or lacked an exact match to the constant primer or identifier. High-quality paired reads were merged with COPE v1.2.5, and unique nucleotide sequences were defined as clonotypes. MiTCR v1.1 was used to align clonotypes to the IMGT TRBV, TRBD and TRBJ reference segments. Analysis was restricted to V-J combinations with a frequency above 0.0001, which covered approximately 99% of repertoires. A TCS score was defined as the ratio of F50 (clonal expansion) to E x V (chaos), with BLOSUM62-based TCRdist applied between CDR3 peptides within each V-J. Welch's t-statistics and random forest reduced just over 500 V-J features to 10 to 15, which were used in a naive Bayes classifier (R e1071). TCRdb trimmed public reads at Q25 via fastp, called clones via MiXCR and kept in-frame beta chains. Every entry covers one CDR3 protein and lists the most common genes and DNA from its rows. TCRdb's processing, not the study's, gives the V and J calls here. For this sample there are some 400,000 distinct CDR3 sequences; about 15% appear just once. The ten top clones hold about 11% of the sample.

Here V drops 5 bases and J drops 4 bases, and the junction holds 9 bases not matched to any gene. The germline V gene specifies MDHEN as CDR1 and SYDVKM as CDR2. The CDR3 contains 15 residues, cysteine and phenylalanine counted. Just CDR3 DNA is preserved here, 45 bases in frame from base 1. Stable Graves' hyperthyroidism was defined as no progression to ophthalmopathy during 18 months of follow-up. The hyperthyroidism patients were between 18 and 65 years old and newly diagnosed, with a disease duration of less than 2 months. Patients with uncontrolled infections, other autoimmune diseases, pregnancy or lactation were excluded. Diagnoses were based on clinical symptoms, serum thyroxine and TRAb, thyroid ultrasound and orbital computed tomography. Ficoll-Paque density gradient centrifugation was used to isolate PBMCs from around 10 ml of fresh peripheral blood. Trizol reagent was used to extract total RNA, and RNA quality was then checked on an Agilent 2100 Bioanalyzer.

The specimen was blood. The receptor chain draws on TRBV28 and TRBJ2-7, and 9 junctional nucleotides match TRBD1. The clonotype originates from a woman in her sixties or seventies with Graves' hyperthyroidism. In nucleotides, the sequence is TGTGCCAGCAGTACCAAGGGACAGGGCGGGTACGAGCAGTACTTC. Translated, this gives CASSTKGQGGYEQYF.